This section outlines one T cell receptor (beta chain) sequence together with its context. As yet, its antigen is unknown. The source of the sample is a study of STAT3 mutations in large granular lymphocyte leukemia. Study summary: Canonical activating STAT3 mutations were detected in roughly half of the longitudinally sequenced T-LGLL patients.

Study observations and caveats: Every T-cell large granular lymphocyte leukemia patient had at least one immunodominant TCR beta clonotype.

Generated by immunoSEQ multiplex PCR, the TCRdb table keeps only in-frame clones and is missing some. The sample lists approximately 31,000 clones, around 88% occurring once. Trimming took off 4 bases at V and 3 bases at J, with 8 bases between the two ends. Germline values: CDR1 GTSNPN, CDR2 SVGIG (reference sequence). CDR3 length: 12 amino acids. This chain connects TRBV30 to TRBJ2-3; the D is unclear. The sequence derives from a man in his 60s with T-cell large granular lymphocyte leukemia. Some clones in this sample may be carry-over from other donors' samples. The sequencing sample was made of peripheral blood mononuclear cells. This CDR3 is CAWTSATDTQYF. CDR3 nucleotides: TGTGCCTGGACATCCGCAACAGATACGCAGTATTTT.